Below, one T cell receptor beta chain is given with its context. What it binds is not known. The source of the sample is a study of cytomegalovirus exposure and HLA in healthy donors. General study results and limits: Clonal expansion was found to be greater in HLA-associated TCR beta chains than in equally common others in a later analysis.

PCR primers comprised 60 Vbeta and 13 Jbeta primers. Sequencing used immunoSEQ multiplex PCR; TCRdb keeps in-frame clones, though not all of them. The sample consists of 95,000 to 150,000 clones, about 80% of them appearing once. Trimming stripped 3 bases from V and 9 bases from J, with 12 bases between. CDR1 and CDR2 (germline): KGHSH, LQKENI. The CDR3 is made up of 13 amino acids. Sequencing used PBMCs. J is TRBJ1-5 and V is TRBV18; unclear D gene. The sequence came from a woman aged 40 to 49 in good health and CMV-seropositive. CDR3 in amino acids: CASSPEVGLPQHF. The CDR3 nucleotides are TGTGCCAGCTCACCCGAGGTAGGCTTGCCCCAGCATTTT.